The 14 T cell receptor beta chains presented below share a single source sample, sequenced in a study of T cells in Graves' hyperthyroidism and ophthalmopathy. RNA transcripts gave rise to amplified TCR beta CDR3 regions. When the TCR CDR3 underwent first-round RT-PCR, the HTBI primer set was used. In TCRdb, the multiplex PCR reads were re-called with MiXCR into one record per CDR3 protein. This sample has more than 500,000 distinct CDR3 sequences, with around 46% found just once. The sequenced sample consisted of peripheral blood or thyroid tissue (not recorded which). Receptors were obtained from an adult woman with Graves' disease, either hyperthyroidism or ophthalmopathy (not recorded which).

The V and J genes are TRBV7-9 and TRBJ1-1; D gene uncertain. The V end was cut by 1 base, the J end by 10 bases, with 10 bases between. The CDR3 covers 12 residues. Per the germline V gene, CDR1 is SEHNR and CDR2 is FQNEAQ (reference sequence). DNA of the CDR3: TGTGCCAGCAGCTTAGAACCTGCCGGAGCTTTCTTT. Encoded protein: CASSLEPAGAFF.

This clonotype was counted ten times or more. The V call is TRBV20-1, the J call TRBJ1-1; D call uncertain. The CDR3 runs 12 residues. Germline-derived CDR1 and CDR2 are DFQATT and SNEGSKA (reference sequence). Trimming took off 4 bases at V and 5 bases at J, with 11 bases between the two ends. CDR3 bases: TGCAGTGCTACGGCCCTTCGGACTGAAGCTTTCTTT. It is translated as CSATALRTEAFF.

The genes are TRBV7-2 and TRBJ2-5; D possibly corresponds to TRBD2 (6 bases). V dropped 5 bases and J dropped 6 bases, with 22 bases sitting between them. The CDR3 sequence is 16 residues long. Germline V lookup: CDR1 SGHTA, CDR2 FQGNSA. The CDR3 loop is CASSAYRGGTDKTQYF. The DNA of the CDR3 is TGTGCCAGCAGCGCATACCGGGGAGGCACCGATAAGACCCAGTACTTC.

This clonotype has at least ten counts. This sequence joins TRBV20-1 and TRBJ1-5; D gene ambiguous. With 0 bases removed from V and 0 bases from J, the gap between germline ends came to 9 bases. The CDR3 contains 15 residues. Germline CDR1 reads DFQATT; CDR2 reads SNEGSKA (reference sequence). CDR3 DNA: TGCAGTGCTAGAGAGAGGCCTCATAGCAATCAGCCCCAGCATTTT. Its translation is CSARERPHSNQPQHF.

About this clonotype: No conserved phenylalanine or tryptophan is present at the end of the CDR3, so a read error is the likely explanation. The DNA is left out, because the CDR3 cannot be placed on it with certainty; the CDR3 is given as TCRdb lists it. V gene TRBV13 combines with J gene TRBJ2-7; the listed D gene, TRBD1, was not tested against the DNA. Germline V gene sequence: CDR1 PRHDT, CDR2 FYEKMQ (reference sequence). Including both end residues, the CDR3 is 8 amino acids long. CDR3 protein: CASRPQGL.

Comment on this clonotype: The CDR3 does not end in the conserved phenylalanine or tryptophan, so this is likely a read error. It is unclear where the CDR3 begins or ends on the DNA, so no DNA is shown, and the CDR3 is as TCRdb lists it. The V gene is TRBV5-1, the J gene TRBJ1-5. The CDR3 is 9 amino acids long, termini counted. Germline CDR1 SGHRS, CDR2 YFSETQ. The CDR3 sequence is CASSTVRLT.

With respect to this clonotype: A much larger clone differs by one base, so this may be a read error. V usage is TRBV7-8 and J usage is TRBJ2-2; tentatively, D is TRBD1 or TRBD2 (5 bases each). The CDR3 runs 14 residues. The germline V gene has CDR1 SGHVS and CDR2 FQNEAQ. The CDR3 sequence: CASSLKWGAGELVF. DNA for the CDR3: TGTGCCAGCAGCTTAAAGTGGGGCGCCGGGGAGCTGGTTTTT.

The chain uses TRBV10-3 and TRBJ2-3; TRBD1 is a possible D gene (5 bases). This CDR3 comprises 12 residues. V shed 4 bases and J shed 5 bases, with 7 bases lying between them. Germline V gene data show CDR1 as ENHRY and CDR2 as SYGVKD. This CDR3 reads CAISATGDTQYF. The CDR3 DNA sequence: TGTGCCATCAGTGCCACAGGAGATACGCAGTATTTT.

This clonotype was counted at least ten times. This rearrangement joins TRBV7-2 to TRBJ2-5; tentatively, D is TRBD1 (7 bases). The CDR3 covers 14 residues. Germline lookup yields CDR1 SGHTA and CDR2 FQGNSA. V shed 5 bases and J shed 1 base, with 11 bases lying between them. In nucleotides, the CDR3 is TGTGCCAGCAGCCCCAGGGGGGTCCAAGAGACCCAGTACTTC. The encoded protein is CASSPRGVQETQYF.

The genes are TRBV4-1 and TRBJ2-2, with a possible D match to TRBD2 (6 bases). Looked up from germline, CDR1 is MGHRA and CDR2 is YSYEKL. This CDR3 spans 19 amino acids. V was pared by 0 bases and J by 4 bases, with 21 bases between. CDR3 residues: CASSQDPRGGALSTGELFF. The CDR3 DNA reads TGCGCCAGCAGCCAAGACCCACGAGGCGGGGCGTTGAGCACCGGGGAGCTGTTTTTT.

V is TRBV9 and J is TRBJ1-1, with D perhaps matching TRBD1 (6 bases). Germline V gene sequence: CDR1 SGDLS, CDR2 YYNGEE. V was clipped by 2 bases and J by 3 bases, with 8 bases between them. The CDR3 is 13 residues long. CDR3 in amino acids: CASSVGQYTEAFF. The CDR3 DNA is TGTGCCAGCAGCGTGGGACAATACACTGAAGCTTTCTTT.

This sequence joins TRBV9 and TRBJ1-4, with 9 bases fitting TRBD1. CDR1 and CDR2 (germline): SGDLS, YYNGEE. The trim removed 3 bases at V and 10 bases at J, leaving 13 bases unmatched. The CDR3 length is 16 residues. CDR3 in DNA: TGTGCCAGCAGCGCGAGCGCCGGGACAGGGTTGGTAAAACTGTTTTTT. It encodes CASSASAGTGLVKLFF.

As regards this clonotype: A much larger clone differs by one base, so this may be a read error. This rearrangement joins TRBV7-3 to TRBJ1-2, with D uncertain. The CDR3 is 11 amino acids. Trimming removed 5 bases from V and 4 bases from J, with 5 bases in between. In germline, CDR1 is SGHTA, CDR2 FQGTGA. CDR3 region: CASSPVYGYTF. The CDR3, as DNA: TGTGCCAGCAGCCCCGTCTATGGCTACACCTTC.

This clonotype was seen a few times. This chain links TRBV7-2 with TRBJ2-3; 8 bases fit TRBD1. The CDR3 spans 13 residues. Germline-derived CDR1 and CDR2 are SGHTA and FQGNSA. With 5 bases clipped from V and 7 bases from J, the junction kept 5 bases outside the gene matches. CDR3 nucleotide sequence: TGTGCCAGCAGCCTACGACAGGGGAATACGCAGTATTTT. Translated: CASSLRQGNTQYF. The variable domain in full, completed from reference TRBV7-2 and TRBJ2-3, reads GAGVSQSPSNKVTEKGKDVELRCDPISGHTALYWYRQSLGQGLEFLIYFQGNSAPDKSGLPSDRFSAERTGGSVSTLTIQRTQQEDSAVYLCASSLRQGNTQYFGPGTRLTVL.